This passage covers 2 T cell receptor beta chains from one sample sequenced in a study of T-cell memory formation after mild COVID-19. Each CDR3 protein gets one entry after TCRdb re-called the 5' RACE reads with MiXCR. Of under 450,000 distinct CDR3 sequences in the sample, approximately 15% were seen once. Sequences were obtained from PBMCs or a T cell subset sorted from them (not recorded which). These receptors were obtained from a man in his late teens or twenties who had mild COVID-19 (a few samples of this study predate the infection). Cell type and time point are not known.

The chain couples TRBV27 to TRBJ2-7, with TRBD2 matching over 9 bases. This CDR3 spans 14 amino acids. Trimming cost V 5 bases and J 5 bases; bases outside gene matches: 7. Germline V lookup: CDR1 MNHEY, CDR2 SMNVEV (reference sequence). The CDR3: CASSNIAGVNEQYF. The CDR3 DNA reads TGTGCCAGCAGTAACATAGCGGGGGTCAACGAGCAGTACTTC.

This clonotype was found a few times. The CDR3 region has the DNA TGTGCCAGCAGTCTTACTAGCTTTGGCGGGGAGCTGTTTTTT. Its translation: CASSLTSFGGELFF. The chain combines TRBV12-3 or TRBV12-4 with TRBJ2-2; a weak D match, TRBD2 (6 bases). The CDR3 extends over 14 amino acids. V was shortened by 5 bases and J by 7 bases, with 14 bases between the two germline ends.